The clone carrying this TCR beta chain showed up just once. No antigen is known for it. This entry comes from a study of shared clonotypes between healthy human individuals. General study results and limits: Generation probabilities were higher for clonotypes shared across all four sorted-subset donors than for unshared ones. Incomplete sequencing of sorted subsets was indicated by rarefaction despite large depth.

Investigators spread the genomic DNA of each subset evenly over several immunoSEQ plates. Some clones are missing from TCRdb's copy, which holds only in-frame ones; the method was immunoSEQ multiplex PCR. The repertoire includes over 1.4 million clones, roughly 96% of them detected once, and approximately 1.2% sits in the top ten. Adult donors, all healthy and HIV-negative, had no recent acute infections or vaccinations. V was pared by 3 bases and J by 8 bases, with 3 bases of the junction left unmatched. The CDR3 has 15 residues. The V gene's germline CDR1 is SGHVS and CDR2 FNYEAQ. This sequence joins TRBV7-6 and TRBJ2-1; 14 bases agree with TRBD2. This TCR derives from a young man in good health. Sequencing was done on a sample of naive CD4+ T cells sorted from blood. Stated subset: CD45RA+ positively selected. CDR3 nucleotide sequence: TGTGCCAGCAGCTTCGGGACTAGCGGGAGCGATGAGCAGTTCTTC. Translated: CASSFGTSGSDEQFF.